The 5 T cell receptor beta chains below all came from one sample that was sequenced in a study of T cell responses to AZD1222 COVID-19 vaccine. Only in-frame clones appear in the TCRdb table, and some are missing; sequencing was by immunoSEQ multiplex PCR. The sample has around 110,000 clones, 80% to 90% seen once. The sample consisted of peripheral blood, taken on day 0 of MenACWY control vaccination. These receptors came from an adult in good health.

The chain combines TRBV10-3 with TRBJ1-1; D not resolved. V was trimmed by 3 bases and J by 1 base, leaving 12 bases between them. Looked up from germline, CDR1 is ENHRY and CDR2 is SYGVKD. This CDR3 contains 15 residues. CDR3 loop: CAISDPGRENTEAFF. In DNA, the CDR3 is TGTGCCATCAGTGACCCTGGACGGGAGAACACTGAAGCTTTCTTT.

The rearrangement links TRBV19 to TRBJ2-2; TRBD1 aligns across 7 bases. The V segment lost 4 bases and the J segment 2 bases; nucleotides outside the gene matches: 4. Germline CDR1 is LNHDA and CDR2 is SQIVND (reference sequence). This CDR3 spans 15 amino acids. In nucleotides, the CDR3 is TGTGCCAGTAGTAAAGGGGACAGTAACACCGGGGAGCTGTTTTTT. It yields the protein CASSKGDSNTGELFF.

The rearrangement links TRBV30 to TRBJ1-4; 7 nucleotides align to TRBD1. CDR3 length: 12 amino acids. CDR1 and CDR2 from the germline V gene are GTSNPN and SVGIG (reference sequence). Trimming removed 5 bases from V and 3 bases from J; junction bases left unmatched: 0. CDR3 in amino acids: CAWDRANEKLFF. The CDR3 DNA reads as TGTGCCTGGGACAGGGCTAATGAAAAACTGTTTTTT.

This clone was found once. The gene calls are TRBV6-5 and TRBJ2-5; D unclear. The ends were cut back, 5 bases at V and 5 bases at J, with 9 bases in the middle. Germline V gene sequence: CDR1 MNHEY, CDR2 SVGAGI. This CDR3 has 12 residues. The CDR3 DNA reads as TGTGCCAGCAGTCCCCTCGCTGAGACCCAGTACTTC. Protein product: CASSPLAETQYF.

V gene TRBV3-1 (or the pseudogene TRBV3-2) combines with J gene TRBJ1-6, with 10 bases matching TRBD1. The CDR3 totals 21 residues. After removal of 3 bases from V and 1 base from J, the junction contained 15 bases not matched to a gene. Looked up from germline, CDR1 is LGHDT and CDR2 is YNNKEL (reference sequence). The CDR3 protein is CASSHTFRDRGQRSYNSPLHF. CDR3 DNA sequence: TGTGCCAGCAGCCACACTTTCCGGGACAGGGGCCAAAGGTCCTATAATTCACCCCTCCACTTT.